This TCR beta chain was sequenced in a study of response to subunit inactivated influenza vaccine. Overall study findings and caveats: The authors offered the suggestion that each seasonal influenza vaccination recruits few new T cells.

TCRdb reanalysed the RT-PCR reads using MiXCR and keeps one entry per CDR3 protein. The top ten hold approximately 10% of the sample, which has 500,000 to 750,000 distinct CDR3 sequences, around 15% seen once. At least ten counts were recorded for this clonotype. Its antigen is not known. CDR1 is SGHVS and CDR2 is FQNEAQ in the germline V gene. This CDR3 is built from 16 residues. The ends were cut back, 5 bases at V and 5 bases at J, with 21 bases in the middle. The source material was PBMCs from blood, sampled about 13 days after vaccination. This TCR derives from a man aged 45-60 years who received an inactivated influenza vaccine. V usage is TRBV7-8 and J usage is TRBJ2-5, with a tentative D call TRBD2 (5 bases). CDR3 nucleotide sequence: TGTGCCAGCAGCACCCGAGCGGAGATGATGGTGGAGACCCAGTACTTC. Translation: CASSTRAEMMVETQYF.